Reported below is one T cell receptor beta chain. The antigen remains undetermined. This PCR relied on a set of 60 Vbeta primers and 13 Jbeta primers. Profiling relied on immunoSEQ multiplex PCR, and the TCRdb table lists in-frame clones only, not all of them. Of around 200,000 clones listed, over 75% are singletons. The sample is drawn from a study of cytomegalovirus exposure and HLA in healthy donors. Points from the study as a whole: A prior analysis recorded that most TCR beta V segments were productive about 90% or about 30% of the time. Based on reports, TCR beta sequences accurately predicted HLA-A and HLA-B alleles for most subjects.

This CDR3 region has 13 residues. Unmatched junction bases numbered 4, after V lost 6 bases and J lost 1 base. Germline lookup yields CDR1 SQVTM and CDR2 ANQGSEA. Sequences were obtained from PBMCs. This sequence originates from a female donor in good health and CMV-seronegative. The rearrangement links TRBV29-1 to TRBJ1-2; 8 nucleotides match TRBD1. CDR3 DNA: TGCAGCGTAGGGACAGGTAATAACTATGGCTACACCTTC. It encodes CSVGTGNNYGYTF.